This T cell receptor beta chain was recorded in a study of blood T cell repertoires in COVID-19. This clone was seen a single time. Participant-given clinical history determined each cohort assignment. Using immunoSEQ multiplex PCR, the repertoire was profiled, and TCRdb retains in-frame clones only, with some absent. The profile shows approximately 190,000 clones, around 82% of them singletons. The germline V gene encodes CDR1 SGHVS and CDR2 FQNEAQ. This CDR3 spans 13 amino acids. The J segment lost 2 bases and the V segment lost 5 bases, leaving 1 base of the junction unmatched. This clonotype was obtained from a woman aged 55-69 years with acute COVID-19. The sequenced sample consisted of PBMCs or T cells enriched from blood (not recorded which). The chain joins TRBV7-8 to TRBJ1-2, with 8 bases matching TRBD1. The CDR3 sequence: CASSRTGNYGYTF. Here the CDR3 DNA reads TGTGCCAGCAGCCGGACAGGGAACTATGGCTACACCTTC.